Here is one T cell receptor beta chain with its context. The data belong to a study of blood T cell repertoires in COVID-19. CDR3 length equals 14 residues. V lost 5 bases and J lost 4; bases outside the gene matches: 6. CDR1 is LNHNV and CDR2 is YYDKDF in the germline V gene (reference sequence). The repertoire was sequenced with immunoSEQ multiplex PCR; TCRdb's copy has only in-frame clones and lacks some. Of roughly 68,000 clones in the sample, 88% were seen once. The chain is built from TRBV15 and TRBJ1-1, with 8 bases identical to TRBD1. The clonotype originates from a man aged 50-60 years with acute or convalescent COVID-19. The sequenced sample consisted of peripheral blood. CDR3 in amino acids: CATSPTGVGTEAFF. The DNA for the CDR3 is TGTGCCACCAGCCCGACAGGGGTTGGCACTGAAGCTTTCTTT.